This T cell receptor (beta chain) was found in a study of cytomegalovirus exposure and HLA in healthy donors. Study-level background: Of more than 350 genotyped donors, approximately 80% clustered with self-reported Caucasian donors.

The PCR ran on 60 Vbeta and 13 Jbeta primers. Profiling relied on immunoSEQ multiplex PCR, and the TCRdb table lists in-frame clones only, not all of them. Of about 130,000 clones detected, about two thirds appear once; the ten largest clones hold less than 4.5%. As concerns this clone: Its antigen is unidentified.

Those who donated were healthy bone marrow donors. Study results and limitations: Researchers reported from a later analysis that most CMV-associated TCR beta chains appeared HLA-restricted. Investigators reported fewer than 200 TCR beta chains as tied to cytomegalovirus.

Germline assignment: CDR1 SEHNR and CDR2 FQNEAQ (reference sequence). This CDR3 contains 13 residues. The V end lost 7 bases, the J end lost 1 base, and 10 bases lay between the germline ends. The sequence was obtained from a man over 45 in good health and CMV-seropositive. The sample was PBMCs. The chain joins TRBV7-9 to TRBJ1-1, with D possibly TRBD1 on 5 matching bases. CDR3 region: CASTLDRNTEAFF. The CDR3 DNA reads as TGTGCCAGCACCCTTGACAGGAACACTGAAGCTTTCTTT.